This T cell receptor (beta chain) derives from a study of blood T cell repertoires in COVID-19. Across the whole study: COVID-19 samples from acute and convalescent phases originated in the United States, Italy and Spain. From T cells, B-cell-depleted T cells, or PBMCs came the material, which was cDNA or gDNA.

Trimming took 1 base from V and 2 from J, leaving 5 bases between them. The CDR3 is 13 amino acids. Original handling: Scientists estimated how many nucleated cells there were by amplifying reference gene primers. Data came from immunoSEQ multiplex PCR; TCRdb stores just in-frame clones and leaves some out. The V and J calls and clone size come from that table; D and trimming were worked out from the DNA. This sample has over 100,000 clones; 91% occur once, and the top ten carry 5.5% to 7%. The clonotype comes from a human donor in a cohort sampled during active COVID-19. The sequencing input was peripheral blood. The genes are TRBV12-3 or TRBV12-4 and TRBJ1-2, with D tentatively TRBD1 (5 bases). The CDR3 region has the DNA TGTGCCAGCAGTTTAGGACAGAACTATGGCTACACCTTC. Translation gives CASSLGQNYGYTF.